The clone carrying this T cell receptor (beta chain) was seen only once. The antigen is not known. This entry is derived from a study of tumor and adjacent non-tumor tissue in lung cancer. Study-level results: Normal lung showed higher cumulative top 100 clone frequency than tumor. TCR diversity was significantly greater in tumor than normal lung tissue.

The library came from three nested PCR rounds adapted from ARM-PCR protocols. Via MiXCR, TCRdb re-called the multiplex PCR reads, giving one row per CDR3 protein. In the table there are 90,000 to 100,000 distinct CDR3 sequences, about 80% of which are singletons. RNA was extracted from bulk tissue without any cell sorting. Distant lung tissue was collected more than 3 cm away from the tumor edge. Newly diagnosed lung cancer patients had thoracic surgery in China, August–late 2014, without prior chemotherapy. The CDR3 loop spans 12 amino acids. CDR1 is SQVTM and CDR2 is ANQGSEA in the germline V gene. The receptor was isolated from a man in his 60s with small cell lung cancer. The gene calls are TRBV29-1 and TRBJ1-4; D ambiguous. Sequenced input: distant non-tumor lung tissue. This CDR3 reads CKGWEQMGKLFF. CDR3 in DNA: TGCAAGGGATGGGAACAGATGGGAAAACTGTTTTTT.